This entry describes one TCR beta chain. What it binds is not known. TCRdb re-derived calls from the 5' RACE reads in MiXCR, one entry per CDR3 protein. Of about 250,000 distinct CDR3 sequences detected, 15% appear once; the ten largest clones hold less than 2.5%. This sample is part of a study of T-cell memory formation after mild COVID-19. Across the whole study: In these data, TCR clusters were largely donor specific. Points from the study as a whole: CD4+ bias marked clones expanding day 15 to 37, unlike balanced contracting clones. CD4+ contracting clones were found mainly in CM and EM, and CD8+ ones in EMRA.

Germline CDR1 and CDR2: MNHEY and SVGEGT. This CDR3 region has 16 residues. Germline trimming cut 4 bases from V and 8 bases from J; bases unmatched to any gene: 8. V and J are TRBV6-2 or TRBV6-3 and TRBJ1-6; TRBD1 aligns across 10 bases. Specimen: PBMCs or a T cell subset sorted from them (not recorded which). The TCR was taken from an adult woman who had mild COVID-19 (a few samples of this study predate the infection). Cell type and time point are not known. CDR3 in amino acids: CASSLHRDRGDSPLHF. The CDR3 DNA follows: TGTGCCAGCAGTTTGCACCGGGACAGGGGCGATTCACCCCTCCACTTT.